What follows are 4 T cell receptor beta chains derived from one specimen sequenced in a study of identical twins. TCRdb re-analysed the 5' RACE reads in MiXCR, keeping a single row per CDR3 protein. This table has around 1.7 million distinct CDR3 sequences, more than 30% appearing once. Sequenced sample: cord blood. All receptors derive from a newborn girl in good health.

This clonotype appeared a single time. This chain uses TRBV4-1 with TRBJ2-7; the match to TRBD1 covers 7 bases. The CDR3 contains 14 residues. V gave up 1 base and J gave up 5 bases; unmatched junction bases: 5. Germline V lookup: CDR1 MGHRA, CDR2 YSYEKL. CDR3 region: CASSQAGRGNEQYF. In nucleotides, the CDR3 is TGCGCCAGCAGCCAAGCGGGCAGGGGGAACGAGCAGTACTTC.

The chain recombines TRBV5-1 with TRBJ2-7; D unclear. This CDR3 is built from 14 residues. The germline CDR1 and CDR2 sequences are SGHRS and YFSETQ. Trimming cost V 6 bases and J 2 bases, with 15 bases left between them. The CDR3 nucleotides read TGCGCCAGCACCTCCTGGACGGAGCCCTACGAGCAGTACTTC. It specifies CASTSWTEPYEQYF.

The chain combines TRBV10-3 with TRBJ2-1, with a possible D match to TRBD1 (6 bases). V was pared by 10 bases and J by 5 bases, with 9 bases between. The V gene's germline CDR1 is ENHRY and CDR2 SYGVKD. This CDR3 has 11 residues. As DNA, the CDR3 is TGTGCCACCCAGGGGAACAATGAGCAGTTCTTC. Translating gives CATQGNNEQFF.

This clonotype was detected only a few times. The gene calls are TRBV28 and TRBJ2-5; TRBD2 matches 11 bases. This CDR3 is built from 19 residues. V lost 4 bases and J lost 5; bases outside the gene matches: 18. Germline V lookup: CDR1 MDHEN, CDR2 SYDVKM. The CDR3 nucleotides are TGTGCCAGCAGTTCTCCCCCGAAGTTTACTAGCGGGAGAGAGGAGACCCAGTACTTC. Protein: CASSSPPKFTSGREETQYF. The complete variable domain, with remaining parts taken from reference TRBV28 and TRBJ2-5, reads DVKVTQSSRYLVKRTGEKVFLECVQDMDHENMFWYRQDPGLGLRLIYFSYDVKMKEKGDIPEGYSVSREKKERFSLILESASTNQTSMYLCASSSPPKFTSGREETQYFGPGTRLLVL.